This T cell receptor beta chain was identified in a study of beta chain features in type 1 diabetes. The CDR3 consists of 15 residues. V lost 0 bases, J lost 3 bases, and 10 bases lay in between. Germline values: CDR1 SGDLS, CDR2 YYNGEE. Every isolated RNA sample was fully reverse transcribed, so sequencing captured expressed TCRB transcripts. Only in-frame clones appear in the TCRdb table, and some are missing; sequencing was by immunoSEQ multiplex PCR. The sample consists of roughly 240,000 clones, roughly 13% of them appearing once. This clone was counted a few times. The sample consisted of naive CD4+ T cells from blood. The sequence was obtained from a woman in her thirties or forties in good health. This rearrangement joins TRBV9 to TRBJ1-5; the D gene is possibly TRBD1 (6 bases). The CDR3 DNA reads as TGTGCCAGCAGCGTAGGAACAGGGTTCAATCAGCCCCAGCATTTT. It is translated as CASSVGTGFNQPQHF.